This T cell receptor beta chain emerged from a study of cytomegalovirus exposure and HLA in healthy donors. At the level of the study: Researchers previously reported finding 100 million or so unique TCR beta sequences from 170 million or so T cells. Overall study findings and caveats: Later on, a genetic analysis was performed. It linked a missense variant in DCLRE1C with V- and J-gene trimming of TCR beta. The study labeled more than 150 TCR beta chains cytomegalovirus-associated.

The study sampled nominally healthy donors, though unrecorded immune exposures were likely. Researchers ran the PCR with 60 Vbeta and 13 Jbeta primers. TCRdb's table, derived via immunoSEQ multiplex PCR, lists solely in-frame clones and lacks some. Of 110,000 to 150,000 clones listed, approximately 79% were seen once; the top ten hold 4.3%. A note on this clone: Its matching antigen is unknown.

This clonotype originated in a man aged 18 to 30 in good health and CMV-seropositive. Sequenced sample: PBMCs.

The chain's CDR3 is CASRDRGRSNQPQHF. In DNA, the CDR3 is TGTGCCAGTAGGGACCGGGGTCGGAGCAATCAGCCCCAGCATTTT. The chain joins TRBV19 to TRBJ1-5; D unclear. This CDR3 comprises 15 residues. In germline, CDR1 is LNHDA, CDR2 SQIVND (reference sequence). V was pared by 6 bases and J by 1 base, with 13 bases between.